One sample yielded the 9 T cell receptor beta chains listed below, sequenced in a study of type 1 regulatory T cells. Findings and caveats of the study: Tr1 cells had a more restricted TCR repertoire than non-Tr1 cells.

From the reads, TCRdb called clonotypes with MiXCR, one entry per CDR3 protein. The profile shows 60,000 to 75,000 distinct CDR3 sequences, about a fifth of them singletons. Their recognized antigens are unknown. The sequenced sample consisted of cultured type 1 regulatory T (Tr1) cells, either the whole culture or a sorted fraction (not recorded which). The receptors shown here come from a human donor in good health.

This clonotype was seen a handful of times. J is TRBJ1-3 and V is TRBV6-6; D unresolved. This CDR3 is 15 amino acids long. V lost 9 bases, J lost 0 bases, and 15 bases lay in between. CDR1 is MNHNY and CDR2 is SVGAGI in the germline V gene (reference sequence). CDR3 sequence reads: CASHDTTRSGNTIYF. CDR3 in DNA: TGTGCCAGTCACGATACGACTCGCTCTGGAAACACCATATATTTT.

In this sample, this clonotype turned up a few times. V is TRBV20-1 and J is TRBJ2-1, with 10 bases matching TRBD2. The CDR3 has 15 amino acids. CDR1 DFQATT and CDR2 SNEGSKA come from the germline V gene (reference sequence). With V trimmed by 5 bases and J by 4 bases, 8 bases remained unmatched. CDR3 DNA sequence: TGCAGTGCTCCGACTAGCGGGCTCCCTTACAATGAGCAGTTCTTC. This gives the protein CSAPTSGLPYNEQFF.

The CDR3 loop is CASSWTTGDGSPLHF. CDR3 bases: TGCGCCAGCAGCTGGACGACAGGGGACGGATCACCCCTCCACTTT. The chain employs TRBV5-1 and TRBJ1-6; 8 positions agree with TRBD1. CDR1 is SGHRS and CDR2 is YFSETQ in the germline V gene. CDR3 length equals 15 residues. Germline trimming cut 3 bases from V and 10 bases from J; bases unmatched to any gene: 9.

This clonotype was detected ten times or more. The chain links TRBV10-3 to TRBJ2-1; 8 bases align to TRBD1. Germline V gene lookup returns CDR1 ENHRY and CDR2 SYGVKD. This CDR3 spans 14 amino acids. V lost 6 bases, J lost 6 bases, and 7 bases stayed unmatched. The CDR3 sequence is CAIRTGTGGNEQFF. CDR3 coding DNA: TGTGCCATCAGAACCGGGACAGGAGGCAATGAGCAGTTCTTC.

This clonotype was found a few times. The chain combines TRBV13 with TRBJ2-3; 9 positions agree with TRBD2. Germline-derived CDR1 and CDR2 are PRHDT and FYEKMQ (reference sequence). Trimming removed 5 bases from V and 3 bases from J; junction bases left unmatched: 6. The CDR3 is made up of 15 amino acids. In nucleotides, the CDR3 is TGTGCCAGCAGCGGGGCGGGAGGGCCGACAGATACGCAGTATTTT. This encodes CASSGAGGPTDTQYF. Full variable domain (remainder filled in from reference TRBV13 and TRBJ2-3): AAGVIQSPRHLIKEKRETATLKCYPIPRHDTVYWYQQGPGQDPQFLISFYEKMQSDKGSIPDRFSAQQFSDYHSELNMSSLELGDSALYFCASSGAGGPTDTQYFGPGTRLTVL.

The CDR3, as DNA: TGTGCCAGCTCACCCGGGGGTAGGTCCTACAATGAGCAGTTCTTC. It encodes CASSPGGRSYNEQFF. The chain employs TRBV18 and TRBJ2-1, with D possibly being TRBD2 (6 bases). Germline CDR1 is KGHSH and CDR2 is LQKENI. CDR3 length: 15 residues. The ends were cut back, 3 bases at V and 1 base at J, with 10 bases in the middle. The full variable domain, in which reference TRBV18 and TRBJ2-1 provide the parts outside the CDR3, is NAGVMQNPRHLVRRRGQEARLRCSPMKGHSHVYWYRQLPEEGLKFMVYLQKENIIDESGMPKERFSAEFPKEGPSILRIQQVVRGDSAAYFCASSPGGRSYNEQFFGPGTRLTVL.

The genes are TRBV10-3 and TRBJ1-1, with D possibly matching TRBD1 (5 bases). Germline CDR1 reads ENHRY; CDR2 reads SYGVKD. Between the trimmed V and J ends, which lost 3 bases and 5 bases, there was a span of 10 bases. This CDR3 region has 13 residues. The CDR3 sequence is CAISDREGTEAFF. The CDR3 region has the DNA TGTGCCATCAGTGACAGGGAGGGGACTGAAGCTTTCTTT.

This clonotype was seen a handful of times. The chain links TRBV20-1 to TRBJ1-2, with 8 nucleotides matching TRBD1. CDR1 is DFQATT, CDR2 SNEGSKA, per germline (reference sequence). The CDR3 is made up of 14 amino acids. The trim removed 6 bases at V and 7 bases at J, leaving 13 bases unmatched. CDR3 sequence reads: CSARARDRGRGYTF. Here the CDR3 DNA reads TGCAGTGCGCGAGCTCGAGACAGGGGACGTGGCTACACCTTC.

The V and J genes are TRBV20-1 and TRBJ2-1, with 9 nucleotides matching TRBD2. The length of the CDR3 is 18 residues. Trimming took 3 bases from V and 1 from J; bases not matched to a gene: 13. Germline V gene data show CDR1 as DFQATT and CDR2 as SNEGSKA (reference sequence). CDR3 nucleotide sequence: TGCAGTGCTAGGAGGCGGTCGACTAGCGGACCTTCCTACAATGAGCAGTTCTTC. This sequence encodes CSARRRSTSGPSYNEQFF.